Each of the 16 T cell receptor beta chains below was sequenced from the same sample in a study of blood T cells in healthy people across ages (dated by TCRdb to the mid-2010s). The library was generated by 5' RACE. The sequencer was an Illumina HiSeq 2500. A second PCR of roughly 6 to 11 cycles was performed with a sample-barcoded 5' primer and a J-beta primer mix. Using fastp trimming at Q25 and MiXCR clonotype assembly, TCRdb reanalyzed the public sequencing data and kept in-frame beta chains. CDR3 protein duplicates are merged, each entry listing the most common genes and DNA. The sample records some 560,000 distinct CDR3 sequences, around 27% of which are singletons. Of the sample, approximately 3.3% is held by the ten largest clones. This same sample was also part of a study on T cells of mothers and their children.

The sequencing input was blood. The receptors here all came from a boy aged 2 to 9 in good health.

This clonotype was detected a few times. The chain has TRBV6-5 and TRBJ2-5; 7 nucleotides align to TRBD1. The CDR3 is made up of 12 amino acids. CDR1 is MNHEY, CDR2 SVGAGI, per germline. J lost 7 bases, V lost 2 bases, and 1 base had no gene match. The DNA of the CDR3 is TGTGCCAGCAGTTACCAGGGGGTGACCCAGTACTTC. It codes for CASSYQGVTQYF.

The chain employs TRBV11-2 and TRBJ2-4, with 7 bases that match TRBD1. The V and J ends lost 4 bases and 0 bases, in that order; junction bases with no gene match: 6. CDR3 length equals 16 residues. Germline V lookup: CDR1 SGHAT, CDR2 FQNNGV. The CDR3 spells CASSSNRDRAKNIQYF. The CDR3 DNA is TGTGCCAGCAGCTCAAACCGGGACAGAGCCAAAAACATTCAGTACTTC.

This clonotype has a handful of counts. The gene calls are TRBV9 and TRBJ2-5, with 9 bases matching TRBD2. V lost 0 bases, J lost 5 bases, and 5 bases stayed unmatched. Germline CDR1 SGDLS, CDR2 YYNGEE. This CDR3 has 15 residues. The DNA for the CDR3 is TGTGCCAGCAGCGTAGTTCCTAGCGGGGATGAGACCCAGTACTTC. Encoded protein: CASSVVPSGDETQYF.

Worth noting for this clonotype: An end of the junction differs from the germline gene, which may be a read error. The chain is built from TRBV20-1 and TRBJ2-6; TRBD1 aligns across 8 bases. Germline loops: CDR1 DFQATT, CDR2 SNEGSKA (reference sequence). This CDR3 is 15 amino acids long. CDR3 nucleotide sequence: TGCAGTGCTAGCAGGGGGCGGACTGGAGCCAACGTCCTGACTTTC. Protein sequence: CSASRGRTGANVLTF.

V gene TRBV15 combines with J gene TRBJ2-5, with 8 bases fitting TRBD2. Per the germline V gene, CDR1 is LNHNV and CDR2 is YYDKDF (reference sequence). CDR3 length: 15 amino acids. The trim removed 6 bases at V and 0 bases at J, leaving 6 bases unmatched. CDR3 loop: CATSTTGGYQETQYF. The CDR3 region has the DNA TGTGCCACCAGTACAACGGGAGGGTACCAAGAGACCCAGTACTTC.

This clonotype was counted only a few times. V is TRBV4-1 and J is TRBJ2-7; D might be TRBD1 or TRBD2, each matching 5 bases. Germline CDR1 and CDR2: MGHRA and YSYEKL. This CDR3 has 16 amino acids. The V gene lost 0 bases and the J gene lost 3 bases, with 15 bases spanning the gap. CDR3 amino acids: CASSQEFMRDGYEQYF. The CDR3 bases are TGCGCCAGCAGCCAAGAATTTATGAGGGACGGCTACGAGCAGTACTTC.

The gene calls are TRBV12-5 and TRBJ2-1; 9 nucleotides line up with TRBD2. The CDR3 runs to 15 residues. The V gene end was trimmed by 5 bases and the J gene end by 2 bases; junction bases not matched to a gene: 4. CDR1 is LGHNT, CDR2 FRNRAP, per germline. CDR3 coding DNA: TGTGCTAGTGGTCTGACTAGCGGAACCTACAATGAGCAGTTCTTC. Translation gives CASGLTSGTYNEQFF. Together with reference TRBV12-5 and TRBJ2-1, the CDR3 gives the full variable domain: DARVTQTPRHKVTEMGQEVTMRCQPILGHNTVFWYRQTMMQGLELLAYFRNRAPLDDSGMPKDRFSAEMPDATLATLKIQPSEPRDSAVYFCASGLTSGTYNEQFFGPGTRLTVL.

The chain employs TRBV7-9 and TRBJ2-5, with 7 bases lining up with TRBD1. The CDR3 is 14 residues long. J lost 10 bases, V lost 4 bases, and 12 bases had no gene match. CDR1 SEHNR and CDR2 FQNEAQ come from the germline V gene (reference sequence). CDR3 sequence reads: CASSSPRTGRGQYF. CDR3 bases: TGTGCCAGCAGCTCCCCCCGGACAGGAAGGGGCCAGTACTTC.

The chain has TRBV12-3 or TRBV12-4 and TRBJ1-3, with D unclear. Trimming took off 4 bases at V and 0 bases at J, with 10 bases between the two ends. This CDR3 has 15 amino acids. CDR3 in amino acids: CASSSGTSSGNTIYF. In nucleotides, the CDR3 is TGTGCCAGCAGTTCCGGCACGAGCTCTGGAAACACCATATATTTT.

CDR3 coding DNA: TGTGCCAGCTCATCCAACGACTACGAGCAGTACTTC. Its translation: CASSSNDYEQYF. The V and J genes are TRBV27 and TRBJ2-7; no definite D call. Trimming cost V 8 bases and J 3 bases, with 11 bases left between them. The CDR3 length is 12 residues. From germline, CDR1 is MNHEY and CDR2 SMNVEV (reference sequence).

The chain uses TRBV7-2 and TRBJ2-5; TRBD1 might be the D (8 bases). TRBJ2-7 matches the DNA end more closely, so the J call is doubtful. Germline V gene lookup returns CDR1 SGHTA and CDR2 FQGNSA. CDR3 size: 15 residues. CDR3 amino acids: CASTQGEGPFHEQYF. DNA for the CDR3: TGTGCCAGCACACAGGGGGAGGGCCCGTTCCACGAGCAGTACTTC.

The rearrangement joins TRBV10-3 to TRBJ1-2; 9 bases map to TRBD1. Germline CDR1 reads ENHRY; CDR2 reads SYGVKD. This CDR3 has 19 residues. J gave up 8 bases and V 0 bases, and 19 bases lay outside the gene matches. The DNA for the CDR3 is TGTGCCATCAGTGAGTCCCTTAGGCGCGGACAGGGGTTCTTTGGCGGCTACACCTTC. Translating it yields CAISESLRRGQGFFGGYTF.

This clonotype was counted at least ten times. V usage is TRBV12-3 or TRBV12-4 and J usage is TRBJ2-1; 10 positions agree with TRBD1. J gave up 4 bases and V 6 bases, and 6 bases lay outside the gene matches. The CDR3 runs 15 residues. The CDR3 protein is CASSLGTGAYNEQFF. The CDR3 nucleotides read TGTGCCAGCAGCCTTGGGACAGGGGCATACAATGAGCAGTTCTTC.

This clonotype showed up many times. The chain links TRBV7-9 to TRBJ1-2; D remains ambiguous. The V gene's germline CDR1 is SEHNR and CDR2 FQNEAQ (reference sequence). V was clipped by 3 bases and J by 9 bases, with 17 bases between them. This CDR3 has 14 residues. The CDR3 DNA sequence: TGTGCCAGCAGCTTTATGACTTCCTATGGTAGCTACACCTTC. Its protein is CASSFMTSYGSYTF.

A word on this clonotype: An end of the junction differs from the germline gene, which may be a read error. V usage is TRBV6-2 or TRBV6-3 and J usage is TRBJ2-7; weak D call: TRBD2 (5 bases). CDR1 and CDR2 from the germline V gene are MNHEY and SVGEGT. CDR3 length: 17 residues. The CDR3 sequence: CASSYFPESPGSHEHYF. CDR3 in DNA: TGTGCCAGCAGTTACTTTCCTGAGAGTCCTGGGAGCCACGAGCACTACTTC.

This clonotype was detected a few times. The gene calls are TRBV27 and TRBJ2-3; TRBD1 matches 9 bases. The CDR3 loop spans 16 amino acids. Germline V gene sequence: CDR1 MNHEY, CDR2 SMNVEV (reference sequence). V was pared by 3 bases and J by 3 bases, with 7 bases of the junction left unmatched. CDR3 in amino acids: CASSLFSGQGTDTQYF. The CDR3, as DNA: TGTGCCAGCAGTTTGTTTTCGGGACAGGGAACAGATACGCAGTATTTT.